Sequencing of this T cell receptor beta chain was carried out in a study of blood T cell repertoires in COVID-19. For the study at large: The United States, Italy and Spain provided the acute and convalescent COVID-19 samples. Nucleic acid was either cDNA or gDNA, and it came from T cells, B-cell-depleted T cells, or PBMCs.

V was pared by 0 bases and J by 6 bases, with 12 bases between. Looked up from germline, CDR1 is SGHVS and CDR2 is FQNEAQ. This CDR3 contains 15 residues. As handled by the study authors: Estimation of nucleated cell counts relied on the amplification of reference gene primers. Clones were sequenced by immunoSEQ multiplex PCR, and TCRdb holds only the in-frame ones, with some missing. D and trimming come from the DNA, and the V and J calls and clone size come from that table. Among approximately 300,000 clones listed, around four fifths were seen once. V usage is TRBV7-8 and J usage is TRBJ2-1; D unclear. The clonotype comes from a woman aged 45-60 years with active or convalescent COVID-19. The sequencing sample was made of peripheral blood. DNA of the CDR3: TGTGCCAGCAGCTTAGCGCCCAGCGAAGGCAATGAGCAGTTCTTC. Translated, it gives CASSLAPSEGNEQFF.